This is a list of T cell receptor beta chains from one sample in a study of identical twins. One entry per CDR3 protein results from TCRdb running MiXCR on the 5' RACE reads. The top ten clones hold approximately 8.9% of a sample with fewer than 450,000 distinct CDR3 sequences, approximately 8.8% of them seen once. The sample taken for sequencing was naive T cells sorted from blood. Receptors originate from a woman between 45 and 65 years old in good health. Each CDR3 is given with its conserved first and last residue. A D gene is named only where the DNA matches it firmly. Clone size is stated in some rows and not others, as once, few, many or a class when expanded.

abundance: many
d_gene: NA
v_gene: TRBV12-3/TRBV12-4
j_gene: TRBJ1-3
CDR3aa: CASSRSGNTIYF
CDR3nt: TGTGCCAGCAGTCGCTCTGGAAACACCATATATTTT

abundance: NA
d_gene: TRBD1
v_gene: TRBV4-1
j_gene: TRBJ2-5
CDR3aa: CASSPRDRGASQETQYF
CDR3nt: TGCGCCAGCAGCCCCCGGGACAGGGGCGCGTCCCAAGAGACCCAGTACTTC

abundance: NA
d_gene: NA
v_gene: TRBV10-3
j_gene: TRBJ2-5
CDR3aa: CAIKSSYQETRYF
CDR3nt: TGTGCCATCAAGAGTTCGTACCAAGAGACCCGGTACTTC

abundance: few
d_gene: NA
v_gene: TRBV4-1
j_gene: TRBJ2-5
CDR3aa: CASSLQGGFGETQYF
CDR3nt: TGCGCCAGCAGCCTCCAAGGGGGTTTTGGAGAGACCCAGTACTTC

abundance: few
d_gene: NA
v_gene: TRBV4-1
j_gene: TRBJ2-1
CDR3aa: CASSQALTSYNEQFF
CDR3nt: TGCGCCAGCAGCCAGGCGTTGACTAGTTACAATGAGCAGTTCTTC

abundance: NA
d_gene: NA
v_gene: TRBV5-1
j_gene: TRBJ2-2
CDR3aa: CASSSLPDSSNTGELFF
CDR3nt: TGCGCCAGCAGCTCCCTCCCCGACAGTTCGAACACCGGGGAGCTGTTTTTT

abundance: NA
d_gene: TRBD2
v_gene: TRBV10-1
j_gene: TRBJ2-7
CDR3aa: CASSETKAGVYEQYF
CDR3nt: TGCGCCAGCAGTGAGACAAAAGCGGGAGTGTACGAGCAGTACTTC

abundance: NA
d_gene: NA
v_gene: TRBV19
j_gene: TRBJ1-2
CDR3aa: CASSSGLLGYTF
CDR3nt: TGTGCCAGTAGTTCTGGACTACTTGGCTACACCTTC

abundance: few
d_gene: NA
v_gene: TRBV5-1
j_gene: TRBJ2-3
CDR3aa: CASFEGDTQYF
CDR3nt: TGCGCCAGCTTTGAAGGGGATACGCAGTATTTT

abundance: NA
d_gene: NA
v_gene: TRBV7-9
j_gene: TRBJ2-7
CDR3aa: CASSSKTEQYF
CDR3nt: TGTGCCAGCAGCTCGAAAACGGAGCAGTACTTC

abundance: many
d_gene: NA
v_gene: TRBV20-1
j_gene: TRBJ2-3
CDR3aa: CSAAPTGADTQYF
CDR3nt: TGCAGTGCTGCGCCCACGGGGGCGGATACGCAGTATTTT

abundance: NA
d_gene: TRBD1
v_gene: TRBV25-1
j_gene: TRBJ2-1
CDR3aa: CASSANRGLPGNEQFF
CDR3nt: TGTGCCAGCAGTGCTAACAGGGGGCTTCCTGGGAATGAGCAGTTCTTC

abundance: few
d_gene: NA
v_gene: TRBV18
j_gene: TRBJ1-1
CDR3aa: CASSPNWKPGRFEAFF
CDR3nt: TGTGCCAGCTCACCAAACTGGAAGCCTGGGCGGTTCGAAGCTTTCTTT

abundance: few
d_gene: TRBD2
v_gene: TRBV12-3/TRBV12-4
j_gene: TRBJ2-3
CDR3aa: CASSRQSPRAGGVADTQYF
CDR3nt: TGTGCCAGCAGTCGACAGTCCCCGCGGGCGGGAGGGGTGGCGGATACGCAGTATTTT

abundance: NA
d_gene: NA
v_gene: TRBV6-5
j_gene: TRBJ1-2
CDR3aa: CASSSGRASFYYGYTF
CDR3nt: TGTGCCAGCAGTTCGGGGAGAGCCTCTTTTTACTATGGCTACACCTTC

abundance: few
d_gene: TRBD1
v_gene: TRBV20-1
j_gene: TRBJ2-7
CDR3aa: CSACRGDRADEQYF
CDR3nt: TGCAGTGCTTGTAGAGGGGACAGGGCGGACGAGCAGTACTTC

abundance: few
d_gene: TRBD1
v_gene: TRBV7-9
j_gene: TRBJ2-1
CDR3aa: CASSTDRGPYNEQFF
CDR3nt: TGTGCCAGCAGCACCGACAGGGGGCCCTACAATGAGCAGTTCTTC

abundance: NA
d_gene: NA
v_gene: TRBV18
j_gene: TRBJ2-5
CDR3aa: CASSPFVGGEETQYF
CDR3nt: TGTGCCAGCTCACCGTTTGTAGGGGGAGAAGAGACCCAGTACTTC

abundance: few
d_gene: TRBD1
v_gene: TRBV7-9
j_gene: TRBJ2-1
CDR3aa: CASSLARGQGSF
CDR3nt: TGTGCCAGCAGCTTAGCGAGGGGGCAGGGCTCCTTC

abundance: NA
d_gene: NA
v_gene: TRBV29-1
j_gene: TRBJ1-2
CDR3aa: CSGGEGWDYGYTF
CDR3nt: TGCAGCGGGGGCGAGGGTTGGGACTATGGCTACACCTTC

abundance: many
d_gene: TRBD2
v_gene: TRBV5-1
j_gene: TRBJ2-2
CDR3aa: CASSSQSGREGTGELFF
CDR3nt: TGCGCCAGCAGCTCCCAAAGCGGGAGGGAAGGCACCGGGGAGCTGTTTTTT

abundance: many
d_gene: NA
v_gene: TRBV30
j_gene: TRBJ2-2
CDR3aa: CAWSVGSGELFF
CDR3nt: TGTGCCTGGAGTGTTGGGTCCGGGGAGCTGTTTTTT

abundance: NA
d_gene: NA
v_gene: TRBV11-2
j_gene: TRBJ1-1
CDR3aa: CASSLSFRAGMAFF
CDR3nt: TGTGCCAGCAGCTTATCCTTCAGGGCTGGGATGGCTTTTTTT

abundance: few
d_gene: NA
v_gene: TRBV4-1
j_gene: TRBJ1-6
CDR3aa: CASSPTGGGLLHF
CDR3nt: TGCGCCAGCAGCCCGACCGGGGGGGGTCTCCTCCACTTT

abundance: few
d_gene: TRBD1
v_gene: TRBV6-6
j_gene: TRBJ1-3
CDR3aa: CASGTESSGNTIYF
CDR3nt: TGTGCCAGCGGGACAGAGAGCTCTGGAAACACCATATATTTT

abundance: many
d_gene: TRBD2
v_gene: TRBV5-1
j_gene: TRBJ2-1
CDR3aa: CASSRLAGYNEQFF
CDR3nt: TGCGCCAGCAGCCGACTAGCGGGGTACAATGAGCAGTTCTTC

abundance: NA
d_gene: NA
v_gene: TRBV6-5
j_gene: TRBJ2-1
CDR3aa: CASSYRRYNEQFF
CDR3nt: TGTGCCAGCAGTTACCGGCGGTACAATGAGCAGTTCTTC

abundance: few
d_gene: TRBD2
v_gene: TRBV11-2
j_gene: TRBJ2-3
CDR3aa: CASSPGTRVPDTQYF
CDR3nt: TGTGCCAGCAGCCCAGGGACTAGGGTCCCAGATACGCAGTATTTT

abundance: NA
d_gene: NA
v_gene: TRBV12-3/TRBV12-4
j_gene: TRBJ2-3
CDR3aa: CASSLGETSSSTDTQYF
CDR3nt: TGTGCCAGCAGTTTAGGGGAGACATCCTCTAGCACAGATACGCAGTATTTT

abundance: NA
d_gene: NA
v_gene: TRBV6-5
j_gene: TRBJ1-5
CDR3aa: CASSLVVSNQPQHF
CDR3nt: TGTGCCAGCAGTTTGGTCGTGAGCAATCAGCCCCAGCATTTT

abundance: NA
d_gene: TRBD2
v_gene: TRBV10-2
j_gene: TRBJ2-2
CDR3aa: CASRSSGAGRTGELFF
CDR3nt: TGCGCCAGCAGATCTAGCGGTGCAGGTAGAACCGGGGAGCTGTTTTTT

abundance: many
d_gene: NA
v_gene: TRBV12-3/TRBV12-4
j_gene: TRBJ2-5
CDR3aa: CASSHKIGGFQETQYF
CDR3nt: TGTGCCAGCAGCCACAAGATTGGCGGATTCCAAGAGACCCAGTACTTC

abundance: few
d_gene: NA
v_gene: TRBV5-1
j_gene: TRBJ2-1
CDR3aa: CASTPILIQGINEQFF
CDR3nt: TGCGCCAGCACGCCCATACTCATTCAGGGGATCAATGAGCAGTTCTTC

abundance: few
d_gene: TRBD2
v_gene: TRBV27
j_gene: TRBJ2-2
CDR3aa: CASSFGYRGRLAGVGTGELFF
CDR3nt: TGTGCCAGCAGTTTCGGCTACAGGGGGCGACTAGCGGGAGTAGGCACCGGGGAGCTGTTTTTT

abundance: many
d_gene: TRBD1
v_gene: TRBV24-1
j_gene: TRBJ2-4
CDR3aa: CATSDPGTGDIQYF
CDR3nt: TGTGCCACCAGTGACCCCGGGACAGGGGACATTCAGTACTTC

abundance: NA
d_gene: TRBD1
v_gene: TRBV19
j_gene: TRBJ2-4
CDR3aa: CASLTGGRSKNIQYF
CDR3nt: TGTGCCAGCCTGACAGGGGGACGTTCAAAAAACATTCAGTACTTC

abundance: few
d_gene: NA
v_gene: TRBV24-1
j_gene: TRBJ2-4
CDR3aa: CATSGGWEDIQYF
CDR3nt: TGTGCCACCAGTGGCGGTTGGGAGGACATTCAGTACTTC

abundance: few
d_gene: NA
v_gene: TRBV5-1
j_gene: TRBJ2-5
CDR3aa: CASSLQGAQETQYF
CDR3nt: TGCGCCAGCAGCTTACAAGGGGCGCAGGAGACCCAGTACTTC

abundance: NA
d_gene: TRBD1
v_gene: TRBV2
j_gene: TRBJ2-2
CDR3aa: CASSAGGGNTGELFF
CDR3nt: TGTGCCAGCAGTGCAGGGGGCGGGAACACCGGGGAGCTGTTTTTT

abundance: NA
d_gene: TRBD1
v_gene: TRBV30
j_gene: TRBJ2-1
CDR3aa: CAWDRQGQFF
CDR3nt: TGTGCCTGGGATCGACAGGGGCAGTTCTTC

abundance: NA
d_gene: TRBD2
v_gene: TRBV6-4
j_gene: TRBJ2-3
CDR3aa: CATAREIGTDTQYF
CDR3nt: TGTGCCACTGCGCGGGAGATTGGCACAGATACGCAGTATTTT

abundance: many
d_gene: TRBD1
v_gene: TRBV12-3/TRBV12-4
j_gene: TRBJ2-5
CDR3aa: CASNFQQMTGKSTQYF
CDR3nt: TGTGCCAGCAACTTCCAGCAGATGACAGGGAAGAGTACCCAGTACTTC

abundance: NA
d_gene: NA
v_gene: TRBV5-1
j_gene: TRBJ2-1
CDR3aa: CASSVTGQSRNEQFF
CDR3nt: TGCGCCAGCAGCGTAACCGGACAGTCCCGCAATGAGCAGTTCTTC

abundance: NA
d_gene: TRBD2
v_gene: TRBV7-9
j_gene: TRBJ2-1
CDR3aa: CASSQALSGRAVDEQFF
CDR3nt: TGTGCCAGCAGCCAGGCCCTTAGCGGGAGGGCCGTGGATGAGCAGTTCTTC

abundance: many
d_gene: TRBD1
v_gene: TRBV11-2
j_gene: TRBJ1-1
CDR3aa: CASSYGTGRFNAEAFF
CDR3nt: TGTGCCAGCAGCTACGGGACAGGGAGGTTCAACGCTGAAGCTTTCTTT

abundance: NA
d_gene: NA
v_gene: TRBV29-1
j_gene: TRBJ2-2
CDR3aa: CSVGTYATGELFF
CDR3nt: TGCAGCGTCGGGACCTATGCCACCGGGGAGCTGTTTTTT

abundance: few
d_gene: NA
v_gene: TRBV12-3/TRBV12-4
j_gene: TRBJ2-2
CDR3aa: CASSFGTRPGELFF
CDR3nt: TGTGCCAGCAGTTTCGGGACACGACCCGGGGAGCTGTTTTTT

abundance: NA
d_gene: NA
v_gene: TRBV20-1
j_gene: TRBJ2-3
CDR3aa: CSAPAGTVKSDTQYF
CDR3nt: TGCAGTGCTCCGGCCGGGACTGTAAAGTCAGATACGCAGTATTTT

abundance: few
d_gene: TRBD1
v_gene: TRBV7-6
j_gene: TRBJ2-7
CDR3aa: CASSLGQGSGEQYF
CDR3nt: TGTGCCAGCAGCTTGGGACAGGGGAGCGGCGAGCAGTACTTC

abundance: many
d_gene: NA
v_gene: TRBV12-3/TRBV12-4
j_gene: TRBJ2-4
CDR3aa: CASSSGAKNIQYF
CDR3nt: TGTGCCAGCAGTTCCGGGGCCAAAAACATTCAGTACTTC

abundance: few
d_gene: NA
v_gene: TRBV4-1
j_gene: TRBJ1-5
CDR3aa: CASSPGLGKVQPQHF
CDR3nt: TGCGCCAGCAGCCCCGGTCTGGGAAAGGTACAGCCCCAGCATTTT

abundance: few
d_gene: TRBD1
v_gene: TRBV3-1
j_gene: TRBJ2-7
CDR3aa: CASSQGGTASYEQYF
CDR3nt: TGTGCCAGCAGCCAGGGTGGGACAGCCAGCTACGAGCAGTACTTC

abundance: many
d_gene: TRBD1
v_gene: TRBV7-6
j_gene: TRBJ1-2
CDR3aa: CASSFGTGVLGYTF
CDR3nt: TGTGCCAGCAGCTTCGGGACAGGGGTATTGGGCTACACCTTC

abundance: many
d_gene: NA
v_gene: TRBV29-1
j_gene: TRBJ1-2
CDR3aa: CSVEEGYTF
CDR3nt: TGCAGCGTTGAAGAAGGCTACACCTTC

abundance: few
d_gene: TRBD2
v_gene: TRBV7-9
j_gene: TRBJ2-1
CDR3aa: CASSLGGRDHEQFF
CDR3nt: TGTGCCAGCAGCTTAGGCGGGAGGGATCATGAGCAGTTCTTC

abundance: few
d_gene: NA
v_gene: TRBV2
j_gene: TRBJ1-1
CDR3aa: CASSEITEAFF
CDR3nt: TGTGCCAGCAGTGAAATCACTGAAGCTTTCTTT

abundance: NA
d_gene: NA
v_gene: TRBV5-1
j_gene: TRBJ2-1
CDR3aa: CASSFYGGYNEQFF
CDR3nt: TGCGCCAGCAGCTTTTACGGGGGCTACAATGAGCAGTTCTTC

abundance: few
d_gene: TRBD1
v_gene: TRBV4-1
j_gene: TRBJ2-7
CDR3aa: CASSQDDRDSYEQYF
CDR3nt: TGCGCCAGCAGCCAAGATGACAGGGACTCCTACGAGCAGTACTTC

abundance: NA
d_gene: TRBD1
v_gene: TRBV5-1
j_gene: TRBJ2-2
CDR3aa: CASSLQGYRELFF
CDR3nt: TGCGCCAGCAGCCTACAGGGGTACAGGGAGCTGTTTTTT

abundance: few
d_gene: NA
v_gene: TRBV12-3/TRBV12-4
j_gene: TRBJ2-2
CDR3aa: CASTPLGKSTGELFF
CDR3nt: TGTGCCAGCACCCCCCTGGGGAAGAGCACCGGGGAGCTGTTTTTT